The 30 T cell receptor beta chains below were found in one sample sequenced in a study of memory CD4+ T cells and cytomegalovirus serostatus. The sort gate was single viable CD3+CD4+CD8-CD45RO+ cells for memory CD4+ T cells. Assay: immunoSEQ multiplex PCR; the TCRdb copy retains only in-frame clones and omits some. Of under 85,000 clones listed, roughly 80% are singletons. Sequenced input: memory CD4+ T cells from blood. The receptors derive from an adult in good health and CMV-seropositive.

The table lists this clone with a few counts. The chain joins TRBV7-2 to TRBJ2-5; 11 bases are a match to TRBD2. The germline V gene has CDR1 SGHTA and CDR2 FQGNSA. V was pared by 1 base and J by 6 bases, with 7 bases of the junction left unmatched. This CDR3 region has 16 residues. This CDR3 reads CASSLDGLAGGKTQYF. Here the CDR3 DNA reads TGTGCCAGCAGCTTAGACGGGCTAGCGGGGGGTAAGACCCAGTACTTC. Full variable domain (rest looked up from reference TRBV7-2 and TRBJ2-5): GAGVSQSPSNKVTEKGKDVELRCDPISGHTALYWYRQSLGQGLEFLIYFQGNSAPDKSGLPSDRFSAERTGGSVSTLTIQRTQQEDSAVYLCASSLDGLAGGKTQYFGPGTRLLVL.

The chain combines TRBV5-1 with TRBJ2-5; 7 positions match TRBD2. V lost 1 base, J lost 2 bases, and 2 bases stayed unmatched. CDR3 length: 14 amino acids. CDR1 and CDR2 from the germline V gene are SGHRS and YFSETQ. The CDR3 coding sequence is TGCGCCAGCAGCTTGTTCGGGGGGCAAGAGACCCAGTACTTC. Protein: CASSLFGGQETQYF.

V and J are TRBV10-3 and TRBJ1-1; D not certain. Germline V gene lookup returns CDR1 ENHRY and CDR2 SYGVKD. Trimming removed 7 bases from V and 0 bases from J, with 9 bases in between. The CDR3 length is 13 residues. The CDR3 DNA sequence: TGTGCCATCATCTCCCCCTTGAACACTGAAGCTTTCTTT. Translation: CAIISPLNTEAFF.

The rearrangement uses TRBV4-1 and TRBJ2-1, with 8 bases identical to TRBD2. Germline V gene lookup returns CDR1 MGHRA and CDR2 YSYEKL. Losses at the gene ends were 3 bases for V and 7 bases for J; bases not matched to a gene: 20. This CDR3 spans 19 amino acids. The CDR3 sequence is CASSHEPIRRASGSNEQFF. CDR3 bases: TGCGCCAGCAGCCACGAACCTATACGGCGGGCTAGCGGGTCGAATGAGCAGTTCTTC.

The CDR3 reads CASIKGDGTKNEKLFF. The CDR3, as DNA: TGTGCCAGCATCAAGGGGGACGGTACCAAAAATGAAAAACTGTTTTTT. This chain joins TRBV7-9 and TRBJ1-4, with a weak D call TRBD1 (6 bases). The CDR3 sequence is 16 residues long. V shed 7 bases and J shed 5 bases, with 20 bases lying between them. In germline, CDR1 is SEHNR, CDR2 FQNEAQ (reference sequence).

The gene calls are TRBV6-5 and TRBJ1-1; 7 nucleotides align to TRBD1. V lost 0 bases to trimming and J lost 10 bases; unmatched junction nucleotides: 11. The germline gives CDR1 MNHEY, CDR2 SVGAGI. This CDR3 region has 15 residues. In DNA, the CDR3 is TGTGCCAGCAGTTACTCCCAAAGGGGGCACGGCGCAGCTTTCTTT. The encoded protein is CASSYSQRGHGAAFF.

The genes are TRBV19 and TRBJ1-1, with 8 bases aligning to TRBD1. Germline CDR1 is LNHDA and CDR2 is SQIVND (reference sequence). Trimming removed 7 bases from V and 6 bases from J; junction bases left unmatched: 4. The CDR3 runs 12 residues. The CDR3 sequence is CASNNRGAEAFF. CDR3 coding DNA: TGTGCCAGTAATAACAGGGGGGCTGAAGCTTTCTTT.

The chain employs TRBV2 and TRBJ1-5; 10 bases match TRBD1. V was pared by 7 bases and J by 6 bases, with 9 bases of the junction left unmatched. Germline V lookup: CDR1 SNHLY, CDR2 FYNNEI. The CDR3 contains 15 residues. The CDR3 here is CASIKQTGGSQPQHF. The CDR3 DNA follows: TGTGCCAGCATTAAACAGACAGGGGGCAGTCAGCCCCAGCATTTT.

The chain carries TRBV13 and TRBJ2-2; TRBD1 or TRBD2 may be the D gene (6 bases each). V shed 5 bases and J shed 3 bases, with 13 bases lying between them. Germline V lookup: CDR1 PRHDT, CDR2 FYEKMQ (reference sequence). The CDR3 contains 15 residues. The CDR3 coding sequence is TGTGCCAGCAGCCGCAGTCGGGGGCACACCGGGGAGCTGTTTTTT. Translated, it gives CASSRSRGHTGELFF.

The chain uses TRBV6-4 and TRBJ2-7, with TRBD2 as a possible D gene (5 bases). Germline CDR1 reads MRHNA; CDR2 reads SNTAGT. With 9 bases removed from V and 4 bases from J, the gap between germline ends came to 10 bases. This CDR3 is 11 amino acids long. The DNA for the CDR3 is TGTGCCAGGCCGTCGGGGTACGAGCAGTACGTC. Translating gives CARPSGYEQYV.

V usage is TRBV6-1 and J usage is TRBJ1-1, with TRBD1 matching 7 bases. Germline V CDR1 and CDR2: MNHNS, SASEGT. CDR3 length: 13 amino acids. V dropped 7 bases and J dropped 6; count of bases not matched to a gene: 8. The CDR3 spells CASTRQGRAEAFF. The CDR3 bases are TGTGCCAGCACCAGACAGGGAAGAGCTGAAGCTTTCTTT.

This clone came up a few times. The V call is TRBV11-2, the J call TRBJ1-4; a possible D gene is TRBD1 (5 bases). Looked up from germline, CDR1 is SGHAT and CDR2 is FQNNGV. V was pared by 5 bases and J by 2 bases, with 9 bases between. The CDR3 spans 14 residues. The CDR3 region is CASSPGITNEKLFF. The CDR3 DNA is TGTGCCAGCAGCCCAGGGATTACTAATGAAAAACTGTTTTTT. Looking up the rest from reference TRBV11-2 and TRBJ1-4 gives the full variable domain: EAGVAQSPRYKIIEKRQSVAFWCNPISGHATLYWYQQILGQGPKLLIQFQNNGVVDDSQLPKDRFSAERLKGVDSTLKIQPAKLEDSAVYLCASSPGITNEKLFFGSGTQLSVL.

This clone was counted only a few times. The chain employs TRBV6-5 and TRBJ1-2, with no clear D. CDR3 length: 15 residues. Trimming removed 7 bases at V and 0 bases at J, with 15 bases between. Looked up from germline, CDR1 is MNHEY and CDR2 is SVGAGI. The chain's CDR3 is CASTPRRTTNYGYTF. CDR3 in DNA: TGTGCCAGCACCCCGCGTCGCACGACTAACTATGGCTACACCTTC.

V usage is TRBV10-3 and J usage is TRBJ1-2; 10 bases line up with TRBD1. CDR3 length equals 16 residues. With 6 bases clipped from V and 4 bases from J, the junction kept 11 bases outside the gene matches. CDR1 ENHRY and CDR2 SYGVKD come from the germline V gene. The CDR3 DNA follows: TGTGCCATCAGCCCGGGACAGGGGAACGGCGGCTATGGCTACACCTTC. Residues: CAISPGQGNGGYGYTF.

J is TRBJ1-1 and V is TRBV7-2; D is unclear. This CDR3 spans 13 amino acids. V lost 5 bases, J lost 6 bases, and 13 bases lay in between. Germline V CDR1 and CDR2: SGHTA, FQGNSA. CDR3 sequence: CASSPHGRSEAFF. The CDR3 DNA is TGTGCCAGCAGCCCACACGGTAGGTCTGAAGCTTTCTTT.

The chain is built from TRBV30 and TRBJ1-2; the D gene is possibly TRBD1 (5 bases). Trimming cost V 3 bases and J 8 bases, with 13 bases left between them. From germline, CDR1 is GTSNPN and CDR2 SVGIG (reference sequence). CDR3 length equals 12 residues. The CDR3 DNA is TGTGCCTGGAGCGGAGGGACGAGGGGCTACACCTTC. Translation: CAWSGGTRGYTF. Filled out from reference TRBV30 and TRBJ1-2, the complete variable domain reads SQTIHQWPATLVQPVGSPLSLECTVEGTSNPNLYWYRQAAGRGLQLLFYSVGIGQISSEVPQNLSASRPQDRQFILSSKKLLLSDSGFYLCAWSGGTRGYTFGSGTRLTVV.

The chain recombines TRBV30 with TRBJ2-2; 8 bases fit TRBD2. This CDR3 is built from 15 residues. J gave up 7 bases and V 2 bases, and 9 bases lay outside the gene matches. Germline V CDR1 and CDR2: GTSNPN, SVGIG (reference sequence). The CDR3 reads CAWSPGTRVGGELFF. CDR3 in DNA: TGTGCCTGGAGTCCCGGGACTAGGGTCGGCGGGGAGCTGTTTTTT.

With regard to this clone: At the DNA level, this CDR3 is encoded by other sequences in the same sample as well. The CDR3 sequence is CASSLGANTEAFF. The CDR3 DNA reads as TGTGCCAGCAGCTTGGGGGCAAACACTGAAGCTTTCTTT. V usage is TRBV7-9 and J usage is TRBJ1-1, with D maybe TRBD1 (6 bases). CDR1 SEHNR and CDR2 FQNEAQ come from the germline V gene (reference sequence). The CDR3 contains 13 residues. V was pared by 3 bases and J by 2 bases, with 7 bases between.

There are a few counts of this clone. The CDR3 protein is CASRGVGELFF. CDR3 coding DNA: TGTGCCAGCAGGGGGGTCGGGGAGCTGTTTTTT. The V and J genes are TRBV2 and TRBJ2-2, with D possibly called TRBD1 or TRBD2 (5 bases each). Trimming pared 6 bases from V and 7 bases from J, leaving 6 bases between. Per the germline V gene, CDR1 is SNHLY and CDR2 is FYNNEI. This CDR3 contains 11 residues.

The table lists this clone with a few counts. This sequence joins TRBV15 and TRBJ1-1; 7 nucleotides line up with TRBD1. Germline CDR1 and CDR2: LNHNV and YYDKDF (reference sequence). The CDR3 consists of 16 residues. Losses at the gene ends were 8 bases for V and 1 base for J; bases not matched to a gene: 13. Written as DNA, the CDR3 is TGTGCCACCCTGGCTAGAGGGGGCTGGGGGAACACTGAAGCTTTCTTT. Protein product: CATLARGGWGNTEAFF.

This chain joins TRBV6-5 and TRBJ2-2, with 11 bases that match TRBD1. CDR1 and CDR2 (germline): MNHEY, SVGAGI. J gave up 6 bases and V 0 bases, and 3 bases lay outside the gene matches. The CDR3 runs 16 residues. In DNA form, the CDR3 reads TGTGCCAGCAGTTACTCCCCGGGACAGGGGGCCGGGGAGCTGTTTTTT. It specifies CASSYSPGQGAGELFF.

The J gene is TRBJ1-1, the V gene TRBV11-2; D not resolved. Germline-derived CDR1 and CDR2 are SGHAT and FQNNGV. Trimming cost V 0 bases and J 1 base, with 9 bases left between them. The CDR3 runs 15 residues. CDR3 coding DNA: TGTGCCAGCAGCTTAGATCTTACCTGGAACACTGAAGCTTTCTTT. Translated: CASSLDLTWNTEAFF.

The chain recombines TRBV6-1 with TRBJ1-2; D is uncertain. The germline gives CDR1 MNHNS, CDR2 SASEGT. The CDR3 length is 15 residues. Trimming took off 7 bases at V and 4 bases at J, with 19 bases between the two ends. The CDR3 DNA reads TGTGCCAGCATAACCCGACCGGGTCTAGGCTATGGCTACACCTTC. This sequence encodes CASITRPGLGYGYTF.

This sequence joins TRBV6-5 and TRBJ2-7; 7 bases match TRBD1. Germline assignment: CDR1 MNHEY and CDR2 SVGAGI. The trim removed 4 bases at V and 7 bases at J, leaving 10 bases unmatched. The CDR3 contains 14 residues. CDR3 nucleotides: TGTGCCAGCAGTTGGGATAAGGGGGCTGGAGAGCAGTACGTC. Translation: CASSWDKGAGEQYV.

The chain recombines TRBV28 with TRBJ1-1; D uncertain. Germline lookup yields CDR1 MDHEN and CDR2 SYDVKM. Trimming stripped 9 bases from V and 5 bases from J, with 16 bases between. CDR3 size: 13 residues. The CDR3 DNA reads TGTGCCAGTTACCGGGCCACGGGAACTGAAGCTTTCTTT. Its translation: CASYRATGTEAFF.

The CDR3 DNA is TGTGCCAGTACCATGGGGGACAGGGGCCTCTATGGCTACACCTTC. This codes for CASTMGDRGLYGYTF. V is TRBV19 and J is TRBJ1-2; 10 bases map to TRBD1. This CDR3 region has 15 residues. Germline V CDR1 and CDR2: LNHDA, SQIVND (reference sequence). V gave up 7 bases and J gave up 4 bases; unmatched junction bases: 9. The full variable domain, its missing parts supplied by reference TRBV19 and TRBJ1-2, is DGGITQSPKYLFRKEGQNVTLSCEQNLNHDAMYWYRQDPGQGLRLIYYSQIVNDFQKGDIAEGYSVSREKKESFPLTVTSAQKNPTAFYLCASTMGDRGLYGYTFGSGTRLTVV.

The chain employs TRBV25-1 and TRBJ1-6; no clear D gene. The CDR3 has 13 amino acids. CDR1 and CDR2 (germline): MGHDK, SYGVNS. Trimming pared 8 bases from V and 3 bases from J, leaving 8 bases between. The CDR3 DNA is TGTGCCAGCCATGCTTTCTATAATTCACCCCTCCACTTT. Amino acid sequence: CASHAFYNSPLHF.

This rearrangement joins TRBV9 to TRBJ2-5; the match to TRBD1 covers 7 bases. The germline gives CDR1 SGDLS, CDR2 YYNGEE. The junction had 7 bases not matched to a gene; V was cut back by 1 base and J by 7 bases. This CDR3 comprises 14 residues. The CDR3, as DNA: TGTGCCAGCAGCGTACGACAGGGCGTGGGGACCCAGTACTTC. Its protein is CASSVRQGVGTQYF.

This chain connects TRBV6-1 to TRBJ1-4; no clear D gene. Trimming took off 4 bases at V and 5 bases at J, with 17 bases between the two ends. CDR3 length equals 16 residues. Germline V gives CDR1 MNHNS, CDR2 SASEGT. CDR3 in DNA: TGTGCCAGCAGTGTCGTCCCACCCGGGGAAAATGAAAAACTGTTTTTT. Translating gives CASSVVPPGENEKLFF.

The chain joins TRBV7-9 to TRBJ2-2; a possible D gene is TRBD2 (6 bases). Per germline, CDR1 SEHNR and CDR2 FQNEAQ (reference sequence). The CDR3 contains 15 residues. The V end was cut by 2 bases, the J end by 7 bases, with 14 bases between. CDR3 DNA sequence: TGTGCCAGCAGCTTAATTGGCGGGACTGGCGGGGAGCTGTTTTTT. It translates to CASSLIGGTGGELFF. Using reference TRBV7-9 and TRBJ2-2 for the parts outside the CDR3, the full variable domain is DTGVSQNPRHKITKRGQNVTFRCDPISEHNRLYWYRQTLGQGPEFLTYFQNEAQLEKSRLLSDRFSAERPKGSFSTLEIQRTEQGDSAMYLCASSLIGGTGGELFFGEGSRLTVL.